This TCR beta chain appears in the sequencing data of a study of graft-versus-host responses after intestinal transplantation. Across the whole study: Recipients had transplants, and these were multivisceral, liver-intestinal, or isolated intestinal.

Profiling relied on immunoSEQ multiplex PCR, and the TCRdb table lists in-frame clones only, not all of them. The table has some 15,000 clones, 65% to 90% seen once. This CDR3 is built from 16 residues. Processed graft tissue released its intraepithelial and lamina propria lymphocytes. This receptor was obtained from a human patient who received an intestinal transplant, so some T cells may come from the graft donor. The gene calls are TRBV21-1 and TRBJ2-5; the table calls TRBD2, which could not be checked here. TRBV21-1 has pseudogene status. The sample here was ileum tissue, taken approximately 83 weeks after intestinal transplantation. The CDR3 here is CASSSSSGQGPETQYF. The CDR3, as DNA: TGTGCCAGCAGCAGCTCTAGCGGGCAAGGGCCAGAGACCCAGTACTTC.